Listed below are T cell receptor beta chains from one sample, sequenced in a study of metastatic and nonmetastatic thyroid tumors. TCRdb reassembled clones from the PCR reads with MiXCR. The sample records some 20,000 clones, 10% to 11% being singletons. Sequencing input: blood. These receptors all stem from a female donor with papillary thyroid cancer or a benign thyroid nodule (not recorded which). Some clones in this sample may be carry-over from other donors' samples. Each CDR3 is given with its conserved first and last residue. The D gene is left open where the match is weak. Not every row has a clone size; where given, it reads once, few, many or a size class.

TRBJ2-7 medium-sized TRBD1 TRBV27 CASSSRDRVYEQYF TGTGCCAGCAGCTCACGGGACAGGGTCTACGAGCAGTACTTC
TRBJ2-3 many TRBD1 TRBV19 CASSFRDREGDTQYF TGTGCCAGTAGTTTCCGGGACAGGGAGGGGGATACGCAGTATTTT
TRBJ2-1 medium-sized . TRBV27 CASISAGGNNEQFF TGTGCCAGCATCTCTGCAGGGGGGAACAATGAGCAGTTCTTC
TRBJ2-1 . TRBD2 TRBV20-1 CSARLAGFYNEQFF TGCAGTGCCCGACTAGCGGGATTCTACAATGAGCAGTTCTTT
TRBJ2-7 many . TRBV27 CASSFQSRGHLYEQYF TGTGCCAGCAGTTTCCAGTCCCGGGGACACCTCTACGAGCAGTACTTC
TRBJ2-6 many . TRBV19 CASSIGYGANVLTF TGTGCCAGTAGTATAGGGTATGGGGCCAACGTCCTGACTTTC
TRBJ2-7 few . TRBV27 CASSKTGVSHEQYF TGTGCCAGCAGTAAAACAGGTGTCTCCCACGAGCAGTACTTC
TRBJ1-1 many TRBD1 TRBV12-3/TRBV12-4 CASSLLTGVATEAFF TGTGCCAGCAGTTTATTGACAGGGGTGGCCACTGAAGCTTTCTTT
TRBJ1-1 many . TRBV20-1 CSARELDTEAFF TGCAGTGCTAGAGAACTCGACACTGAAGCTTTCTTT
TRBJ2-3 many . TRBV6-1 CASSRDRRTDTQYF TGTGCCAGCAGTAGGGACCGTCGCACAGATACGCAGTATTTT
TRBJ2-2 few . TRBV6-1 CASSSGGTGELFF TGTGCCAGCAGTTCCGGGGGCACCGGGGAGCTGTTTTTT
TRBJ2-7 many . TRBV2 CASRSDSRYEQYF TGTGCCAGCAGATCTGACAGTCGCTACGAGCAGTACTTC
TRBJ2-1 many TRBD2 TRBV9 CASSAPTSGSNDEQFF TGTGCCAGCAGCGCCCCCACTAGCGGGAGTAACGATGAGCAGTTCTTC
TRBJ2-7 medium-sized . TRBV6-1 CASPKIGGHCKYEQYF TGTGCCAGCCCCAAAATCGGGGGACACTGTAAATACGAGCAGTACTTC
TRBJ2-7 . . TRBV30 CAAIWDGGSYEQYF TGTGCCGCGATATGGGACGGAGGCTCCTACGAGCAGTACTTC
TRBJ2-1 many TRBD2 TRBV11-3 CASSLDGVKAGEGYNEQFF TGTGCCAGCAGCTTAGATGGGGTTAAAGCGGGAGAAGGCTACAATGAGCAGTTCTTC